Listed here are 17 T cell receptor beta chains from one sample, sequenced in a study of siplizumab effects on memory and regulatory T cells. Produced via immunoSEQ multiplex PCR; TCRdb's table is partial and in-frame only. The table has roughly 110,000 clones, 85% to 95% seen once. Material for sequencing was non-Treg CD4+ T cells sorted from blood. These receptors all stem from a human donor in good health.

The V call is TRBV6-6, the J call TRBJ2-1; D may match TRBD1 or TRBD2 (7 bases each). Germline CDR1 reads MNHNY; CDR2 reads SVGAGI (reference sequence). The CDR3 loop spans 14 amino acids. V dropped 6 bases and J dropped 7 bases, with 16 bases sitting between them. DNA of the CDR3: TGTGCCAGCAGCCGCAGGGGGGGCCAGAATGAGCAGTTCTTC. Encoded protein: CASSRRGGQNEQFF.

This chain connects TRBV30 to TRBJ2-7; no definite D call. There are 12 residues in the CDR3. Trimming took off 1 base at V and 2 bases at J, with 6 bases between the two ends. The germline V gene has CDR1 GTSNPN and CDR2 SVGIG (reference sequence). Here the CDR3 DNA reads TGTGCCTGGAGTGGAGAGACCTACGAGCAGTACTTC. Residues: CAWSGETYEQYF.

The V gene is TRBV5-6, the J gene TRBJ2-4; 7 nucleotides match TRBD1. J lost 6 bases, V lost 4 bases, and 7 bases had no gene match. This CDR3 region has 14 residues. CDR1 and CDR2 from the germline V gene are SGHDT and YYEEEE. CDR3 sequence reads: CASSGRRQGNIQYF. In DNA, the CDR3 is TGTGCCAGCAGCGGGCGGAGACAGGGAAACATTCAGTACTTC.

This chain's CDR3 is CASSYAGTNTEAFF. CDR3 nucleotide sequence: TGTGCCAGCAGCTACGCAGGAACGAACACTGAAGCTTTCTTT. V gene TRBV6-5 combines with J gene TRBJ1-1; D gene ambiguous. V shed 6 bases and J shed 1 base, with 12 bases lying between them. This CDR3 region has 14 residues. Germline CDR1 MNHEY, CDR2 SVGAGI.

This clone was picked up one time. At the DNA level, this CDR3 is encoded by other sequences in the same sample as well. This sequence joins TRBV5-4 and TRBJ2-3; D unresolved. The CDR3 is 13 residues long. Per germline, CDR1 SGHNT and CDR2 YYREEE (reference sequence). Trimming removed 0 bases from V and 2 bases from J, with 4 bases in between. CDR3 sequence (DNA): TGTGCCAGCAGCTTGGGTACCACAGATACGCAGTATTTT. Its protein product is CASSLGTTDTQYF.

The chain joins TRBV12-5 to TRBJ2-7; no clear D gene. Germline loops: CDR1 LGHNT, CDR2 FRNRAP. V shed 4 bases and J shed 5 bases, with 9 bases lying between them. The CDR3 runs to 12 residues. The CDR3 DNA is TGTGCTAGTGGTTCGGTTGGGGACGAGCAGTACTTC. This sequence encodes CASGSVGDEQYF.

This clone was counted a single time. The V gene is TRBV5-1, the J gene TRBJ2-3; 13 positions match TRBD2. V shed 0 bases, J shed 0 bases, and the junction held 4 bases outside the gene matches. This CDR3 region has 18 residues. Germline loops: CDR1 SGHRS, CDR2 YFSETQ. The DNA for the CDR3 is TGCGCCAGCAGCTTGGGACTAGCGGGGGGATCTAGCACAGATACGCAGTATTTT. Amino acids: CASSLGLAGGSSTDTQYF.

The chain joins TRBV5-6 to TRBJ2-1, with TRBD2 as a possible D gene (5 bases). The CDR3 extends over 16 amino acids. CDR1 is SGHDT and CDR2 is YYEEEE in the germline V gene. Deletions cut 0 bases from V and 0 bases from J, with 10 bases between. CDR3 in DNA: TGTGCCAGCAGCTTGGCGGTGGGGAGCTCCTACAATGAGCAGTTCTTC. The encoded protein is CASSLAVGSSYNEQFF.

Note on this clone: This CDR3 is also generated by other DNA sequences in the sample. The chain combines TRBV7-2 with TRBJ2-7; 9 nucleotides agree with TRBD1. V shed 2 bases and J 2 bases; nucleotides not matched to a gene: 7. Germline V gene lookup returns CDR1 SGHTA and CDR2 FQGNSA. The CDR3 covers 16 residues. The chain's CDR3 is CASSLRSWTGAYEQYF. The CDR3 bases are TGTGCCAGCAGCTTAAGGTCCTGGACAGGGGCCTACGAGCAGTACTTC.

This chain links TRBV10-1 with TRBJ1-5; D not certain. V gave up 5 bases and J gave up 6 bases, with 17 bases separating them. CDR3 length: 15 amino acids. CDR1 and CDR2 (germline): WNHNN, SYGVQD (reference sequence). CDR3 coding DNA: TGCGCCAGCAGTCTCCGCAGAAAATGCGGTCAGCCCCAGCATTTT. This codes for CASSLRRKCGQPQHF.

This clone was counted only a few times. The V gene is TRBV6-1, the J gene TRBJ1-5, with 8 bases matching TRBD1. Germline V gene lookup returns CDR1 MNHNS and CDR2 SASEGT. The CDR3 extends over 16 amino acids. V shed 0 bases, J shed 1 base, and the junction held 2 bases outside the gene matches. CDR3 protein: CASSEAAGGSNQPQHF. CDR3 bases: TGTGCCAGCAGTGAAGCGGCAGGGGGCAGCAATCAGCCCCAGCATTTT.

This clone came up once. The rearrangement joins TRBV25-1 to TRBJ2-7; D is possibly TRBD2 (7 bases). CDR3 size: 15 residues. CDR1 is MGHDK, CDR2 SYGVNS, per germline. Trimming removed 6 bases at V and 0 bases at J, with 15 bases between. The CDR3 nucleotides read TGTGCCAGCAGGAGGGGGGGCTTGGGCTCCTACGAGCAGTACTTC. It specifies CASRRGGLGSYEQYF.

The CDR3, as DNA: TGTGCCACCAGCAGAGATAGGGGACGGCTCTACGAGCAGTACTTC. Its translation: CATSRDRGRLYEQYF. The rearrangement uses TRBV15 and TRBJ2-7, with D possibly called TRBD1 or TRBD2 (5 bases each). Germline CDR1 LNHNV, CDR2 YYDKDF (reference sequence). This CDR3 is built from 15 residues. V was shortened by 0 bases and J by 3 bases, with 12 bases between the two germline ends. Full variable domain (remainder filled in from reference TRBV15 and TRBJ2-7): DAMVIQNPRYQVTQFGKPVTLSCSQTLNHNVMYWYQQKSSQAPKLLFHYYDKDFNNEADTPDNFQSRRPNTSFCFLDIRSPGLGDTAMYLCATSRDRGRLYEQYFGPGTRLTVT.

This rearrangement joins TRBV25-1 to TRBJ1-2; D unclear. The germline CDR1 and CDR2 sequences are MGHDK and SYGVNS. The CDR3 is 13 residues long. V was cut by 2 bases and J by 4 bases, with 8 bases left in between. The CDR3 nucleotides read TGTGCCAGCAGTGAAGGCAAGGTCTATGGCTACACCTTC. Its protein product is CASSEGKVYGYTF.

The CDR3 nucleotides read TGTGCCAGCAGTTTAAAACGGAACAATCAGCCCCAGCATTTT. It encodes CASSLKRNNQPQHF. This chain joins TRBV27 and TRBJ1-5; D gene unclear. Germline assignment: CDR1 MNHEY and CDR2 SMNVEV (reference sequence). Trimming stripped 2 bases from V and 3 bases from J, with 8 bases between. This CDR3 region has 14 residues.

The CDR3 sequence: CASSRSRDLNTEAFF. The CDR3 coding sequence is TGTGCCAGCAGCAGAAGCAGGGATCTGAACACTGAAGCTTTCTTT. The chain has TRBV11-2 and TRBJ1-1, with D perhaps TRBD1 (5 bases). Germline CDR1 and CDR2: SGHAT and FQNNGV. Deletions cut 5 bases from V and 0 bases from J, with 13 bases between. The CDR3 is 15 amino acids.

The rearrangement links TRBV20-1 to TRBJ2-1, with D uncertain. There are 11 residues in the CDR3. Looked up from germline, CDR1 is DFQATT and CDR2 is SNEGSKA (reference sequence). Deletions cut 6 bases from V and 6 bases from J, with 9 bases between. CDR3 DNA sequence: TGCAGTGCGGAACTAAGCAATGAGCAGTTCTTC. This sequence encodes CSAELSNEQFF.